The following is a T cell receptor (beta chain) sequence with its context. The antigen is not known. The data originate from a study of long-term antiretroviral therapy in people with HIV. This was the immunoSEQ v3.0 assay at survey level. Sequenced by immunoSEQ multiplex PCR; TCRdb stores in-frame clones only, minus some. The profile shows about 25,000 clones, about four fifths of them singletons. Regarding the study as a whole: Transplant donor controls retained higher diversity, though diversity increased after ART.

CDR3 length equals 15 residues. Trimming took 3 bases from V and 0 from J, leaving 9 bases between them. The germline V gene encodes CDR1 SGHTA and CDR2 FQGNSA. Specimens carried roughly 0.95-10 million cryopreserved PBMC before DNA extraction. This clonotype was obtained from a young man with HIV. Sequencing was performed on unsorted PBMCs, taken 3 years after starting antiretroviral therapy. The chain has TRBV7-2 and TRBJ1-5, with unresolved D. CDR3 in amino acids: CASSLIPSSNQPQHF. The CDR3 DNA follows: TGTGCCAGCAGCTTGATCCCGAGTAGCAATCAGCCCCAGCATTTT.